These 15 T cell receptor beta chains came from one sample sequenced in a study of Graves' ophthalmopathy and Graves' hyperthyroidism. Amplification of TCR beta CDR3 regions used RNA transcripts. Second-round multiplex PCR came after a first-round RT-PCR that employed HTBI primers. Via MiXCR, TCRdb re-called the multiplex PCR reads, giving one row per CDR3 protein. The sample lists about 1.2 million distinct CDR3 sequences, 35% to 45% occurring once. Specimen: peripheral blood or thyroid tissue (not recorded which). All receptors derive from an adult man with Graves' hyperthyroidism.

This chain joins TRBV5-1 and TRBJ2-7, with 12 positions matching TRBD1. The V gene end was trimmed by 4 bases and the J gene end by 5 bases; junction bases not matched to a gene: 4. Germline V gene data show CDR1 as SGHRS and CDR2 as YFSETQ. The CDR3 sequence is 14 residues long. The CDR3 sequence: CASSRGQGAHEQYF. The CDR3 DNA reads TGCGCCAGCAGCCGGGGACAGGGGGCGCACGAGCAGTACTTC.

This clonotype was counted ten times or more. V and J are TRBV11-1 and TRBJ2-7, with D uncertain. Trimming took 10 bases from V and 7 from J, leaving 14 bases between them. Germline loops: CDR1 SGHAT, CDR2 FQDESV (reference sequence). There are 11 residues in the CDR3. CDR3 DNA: TGTGCCATCATCCCCCCTGAAGAGCAGTACTTC. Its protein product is CAIIPPEEQYF.

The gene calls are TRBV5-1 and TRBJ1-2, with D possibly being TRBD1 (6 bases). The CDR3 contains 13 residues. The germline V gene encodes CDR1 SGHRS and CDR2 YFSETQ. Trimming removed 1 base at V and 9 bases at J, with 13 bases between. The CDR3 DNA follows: TGCGCCAGCAGCTTGACGGGGGGCGATCGCTACACCTTC. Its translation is CASSLTGGDRYTF.

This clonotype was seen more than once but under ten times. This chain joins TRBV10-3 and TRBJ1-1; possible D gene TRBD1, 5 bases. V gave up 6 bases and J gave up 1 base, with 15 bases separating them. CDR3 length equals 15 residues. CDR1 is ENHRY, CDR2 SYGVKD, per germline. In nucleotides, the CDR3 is TGTGCCATCAGCCATGACGGGGGGGGGAACACTGAAGCTTTCTTT. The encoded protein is CAISHDGGGNTEAFF.

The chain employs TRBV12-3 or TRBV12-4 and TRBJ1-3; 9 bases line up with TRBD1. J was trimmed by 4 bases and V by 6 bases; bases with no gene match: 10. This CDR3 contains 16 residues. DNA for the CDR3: TGTGCCAGCAGGTCCCCGGGACAGGGACCCGGAAACACCATATATTTT. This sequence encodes CASRSPGQGPGNTIYF.

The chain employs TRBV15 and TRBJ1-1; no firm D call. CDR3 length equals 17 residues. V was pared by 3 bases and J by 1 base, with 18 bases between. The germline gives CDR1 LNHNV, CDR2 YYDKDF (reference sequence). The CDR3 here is CATSSHVAEGWNTEAFF. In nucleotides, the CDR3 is TGTGCCACCAGCAGTCACGTCGCGGAAGGCTGGAACACTGAAGCTTTCTTT.

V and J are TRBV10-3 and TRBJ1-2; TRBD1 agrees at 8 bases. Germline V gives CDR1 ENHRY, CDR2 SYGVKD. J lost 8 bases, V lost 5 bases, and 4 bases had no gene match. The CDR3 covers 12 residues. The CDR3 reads CAISSDREGYTF. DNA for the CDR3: TGTGCCATCAGTTCGGACAGGGAGGGCTACACCTTC.

The CDR3 protein is CASKQGNTGELFF. The CDR3 region has the DNA TGCGCCAGCAAACAGGGGAACACCGGGGAGCTGTTTTTT. This chain joins TRBV5-1 and TRBJ2-2, with D perhaps matching TRBD1 (6 bases). The CDR3 is made up of 13 amino acids. Germline-derived CDR1 and CDR2 are SGHRS and YFSETQ. V dropped 6 bases and J dropped 1 base, with 7 bases sitting between them.

CDR3 DNA sequence: TGTGCCACCCAAAGCGGGAGCTCTTACAATGAGCAGTACTTC. This sequence encodes CATQSGSSYNEQYF. The chain combines TRBV19 with TRBJ2-7, with 8 bases matching TRBD2. The germline V gene encodes CDR1 LNHDA and CDR2 SQIVND (reference sequence). J gave up 7 bases and V 10 bases, and 15 bases lay outside the gene matches. The CDR3 is 14 amino acids.

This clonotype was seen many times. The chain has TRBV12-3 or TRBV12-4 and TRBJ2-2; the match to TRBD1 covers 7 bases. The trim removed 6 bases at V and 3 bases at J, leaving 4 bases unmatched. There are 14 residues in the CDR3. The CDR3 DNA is TGTGCCAGCAGGAAGACAGGGTACACCGGGGAGCTGTTTTTT. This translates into CASRKTGYTGELFF.

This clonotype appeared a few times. This CDR3 is CASSKQTVNNYGYTF. The CDR3 DNA follows: TGTGCCAGCAGTAAGCAAACAGTCAATAACTATGGCTACACCTTC. The chain employs TRBV6-1 and TRBJ1-2; no reliable D call. V dropped 5 bases and J dropped 1 base, with 14 bases sitting between them. This CDR3 comprises 15 residues. Germline assignment: CDR1 MNHNS and CDR2 SASEGT.

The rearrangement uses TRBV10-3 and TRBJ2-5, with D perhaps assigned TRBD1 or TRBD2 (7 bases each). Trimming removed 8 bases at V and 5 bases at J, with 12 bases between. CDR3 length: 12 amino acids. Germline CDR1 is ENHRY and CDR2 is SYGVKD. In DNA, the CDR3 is TGTGCCATCGGGGAGGGGGCGGAGACCCAGTACTTC. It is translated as CAIGEGAETQYF.

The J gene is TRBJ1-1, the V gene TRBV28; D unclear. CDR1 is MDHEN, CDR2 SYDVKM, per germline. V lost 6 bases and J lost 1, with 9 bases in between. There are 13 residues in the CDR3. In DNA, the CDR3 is TGTGCCAGCAGGGGGTTCGAGAACACTGAAGCTTTCTTT. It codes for CASRGFENTEAFF.

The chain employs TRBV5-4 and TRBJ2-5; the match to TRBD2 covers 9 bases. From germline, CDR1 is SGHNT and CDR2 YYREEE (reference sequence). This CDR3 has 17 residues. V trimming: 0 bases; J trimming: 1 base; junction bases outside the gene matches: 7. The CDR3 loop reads CASSLAGSGGGQETQYF. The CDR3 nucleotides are TGTGCCAGCAGCTTGGCGGGTAGCGGGGGAGGCCAAGAGACCCAGTACTTC.

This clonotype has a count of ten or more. This chain's CDR3 is CASSRAEPWGYTF. CDR3 nucleotide sequence: TGCGCCAGCAGCCGAGCAGAGCCGTGGGGCTACACCTTC. V is TRBV5-1 and J is TRBJ1-2, with no clear D. Deletions cut 4 bases from V and 8 bases from J, with 15 bases between. Looked up from germline, CDR1 is SGHRS and CDR2 is YFSETQ. This CDR3 spans 13 amino acids.